The present T cell receptor beta chain was sequenced within a study of identical twins. Study conclusions and caveats: Insertions were reduced in abundant cord blood beta clonotypes but not in memory repertoires. Model-predicted out-of-frame TCR alpha sharing fell below observed values in monozygotic twins. Excess sharing by twins proved weaker in beta out-of-frame sequences.

Comments on this clonotype: No antigen is known for it.

MiXCR, run by TCRdb on the 5' RACE reads, gives a single entry per CDR3 protein. The sample lists around 1.7 million distinct CDR3 sequences, roughly 35% occurring once. Germline V gene data show CDR1 as DFQATT and CDR2 as SNEGSKA (reference sequence). The V and J ends lost 0 bases and 10 bases, in that order; junction bases with no gene match: 13. The CDR3 contains 16 residues. The TCR was taken from a newborn girl in good health. The sequenced sample consisted of cord blood. The chain is built from TRBV20-1 and TRBJ2-3; 10 nucleotides line up with TRBD2. DNA of the CDR3: TGCAGTGCTAGAGATGAGCGGGAGGGCCCTCGGGATGCGCAGTATTTT. Translated: CSARDEREGPRDAQYF.